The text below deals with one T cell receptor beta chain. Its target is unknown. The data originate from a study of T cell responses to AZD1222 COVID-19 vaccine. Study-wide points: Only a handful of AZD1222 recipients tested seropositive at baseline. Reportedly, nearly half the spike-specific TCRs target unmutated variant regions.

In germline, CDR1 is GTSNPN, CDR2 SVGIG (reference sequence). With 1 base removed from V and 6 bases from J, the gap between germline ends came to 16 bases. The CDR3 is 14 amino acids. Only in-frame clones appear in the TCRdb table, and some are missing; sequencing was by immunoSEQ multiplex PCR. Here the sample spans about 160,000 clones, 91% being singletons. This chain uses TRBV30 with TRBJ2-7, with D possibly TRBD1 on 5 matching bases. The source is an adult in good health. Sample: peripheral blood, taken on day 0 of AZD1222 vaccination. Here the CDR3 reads CAWSGGRGRGEQYF. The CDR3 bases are TGTGCCTGGAGTGGAGGTAGGGGTAGGGGCGAGCAGTACTTC.